The clone carrying this T cell receptor (beta chain) was observed once. The source of the sample is a study of PD-L1 blockade in urothelial cancer. Looking at the study overall: Treatment start was followed by blood analysis at 3 weeks (second dose) and again at 6 weeks.

Time point of the sample: pretreatment peripheral blood. CDR1 is SGHNT, CDR2 YYREEE, per germline (reference sequence). There are 16 residues in the CDR3. The V gene end was trimmed by 4 bases and the J gene end by 4 bases; junction bases not matched to a gene: 11. The repertoire was sequenced with immunoSEQ multiplex PCR; TCRdb's copy has only in-frame clones and lacks some. The table records about 70,000 clones, about nine tenths of them present only once. V usage is TRBV5-4 and J usage is TRBJ2-3; 8 bases are a match to TRBD2. The TCR comes from a man aged 65 to 79 with urothelial cancer. The sample was PBMCs, taken around atezolizumab (anti-PD-L1) treatment. CDR3 in amino acids: CASSRTAGVGSDTQYF. The CDR3 DNA reads TGTGCCAGCAGCCGTACAGCGGGAGTGGGCTCAGATACGCAGTATTTT.